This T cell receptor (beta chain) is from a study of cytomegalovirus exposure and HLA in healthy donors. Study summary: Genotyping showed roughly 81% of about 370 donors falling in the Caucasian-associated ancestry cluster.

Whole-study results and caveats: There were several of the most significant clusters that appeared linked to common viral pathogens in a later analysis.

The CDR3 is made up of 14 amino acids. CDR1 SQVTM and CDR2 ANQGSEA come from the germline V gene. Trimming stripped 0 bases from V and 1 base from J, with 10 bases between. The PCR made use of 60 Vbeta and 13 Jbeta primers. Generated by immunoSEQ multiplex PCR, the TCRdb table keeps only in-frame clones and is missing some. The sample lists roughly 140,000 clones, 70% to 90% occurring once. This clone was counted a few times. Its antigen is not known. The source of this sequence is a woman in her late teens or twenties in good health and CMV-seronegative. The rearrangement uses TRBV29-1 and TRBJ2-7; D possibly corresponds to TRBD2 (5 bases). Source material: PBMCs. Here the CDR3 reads CSVEDGRGSYEQYF. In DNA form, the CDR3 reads TGCAGCGTTGAAGACGGTCGGGGATCCTACGAGCAGTACTTC.